These 15 T cell receptor beta chains came from one sample sequenced in a study of beta chain features in type 1 diabetes. Reverse transcription of all isolated RNA meant that expressed TCRB transcripts were sequenced. Method: immunoSEQ multiplex PCR; TCRdb's copy keeps in-frame clones and lacks some. The sample lists roughly 350,000 clones, 11% occurring once. Material for sequencing was naive CD4+ T cells from blood. Source of these receptors: a woman aged 25 to 39 in good health.

V and J are TRBV2 and TRBJ2-5; a possible D gene is TRBD1 (5 bases). V shed 11 bases and J shed 2 bases, with 9 bases lying between them. The CDR3 sequence is 11 residues long. Germline values: CDR1 SNHLY, CDR2 FYNNEI. The DNA of the CDR3 is TGTGCCGGCACAGGTCAAGAGACCCAGTACTTC. Translation: CAGTGQETQYF.

This clone has only a few counts. The genes are TRBV5-1 and TRBJ2-5; 16 bases align to TRBD2. Germline V gene data show CDR1 as SGHRS and CDR2 as YFSETQ. V shed 4 bases and J 4 bases; nucleotides not matched to a gene: 13. The CDR3 loop spans 19 amino acids. The chain's CDR3 is CASSPTGLAGGKTRETQYF. CDR3 nucleotide sequence: TGCGCCAGCAGCCCTACGGGACTAGCGGGAGGGAAGACCCGAGAGACCCAGTACTTC.

V gene TRBV9 combines with J gene TRBJ2-6; 10 bases agree with TRBD1. The CDR3 spans 17 residues. The germline CDR1 and CDR2 sequences are SGDLS and YYNGEE. After removal of 2 bases from V and 0 bases from J, the junction contained 2 bases not matched to a gene. CDR3 amino acids: CASSVGQGYSGANVLTF. As DNA, the CDR3 is TGTGCCAGCAGCGTGGGACAGGGGTACTCTGGGGCCAACGTCCTGACTTTC.

This chain links TRBV9 with TRBJ2-7; 9 nucleotides match TRBD1. CDR1 and CDR2 from the germline V gene are SGDLS and YYNGEE. This CDR3 has 15 amino acids. Trimming took 3 bases from V and 3 from J; bases not matched to a gene: 7. In DNA, the CDR3 is TGTGCCAGCAGCGCCTCGGACAGGGGAGTCTACGAGCAGTACTTC. It is translated as CASSASDRGVYEQYF.

This clone was detected only a few times. This rearrangement joins TRBV5-4 to TRBJ2-5; 10 bases align to TRBD2. J lost 2 bases, V lost 7 bases, and 8 bases had no gene match. Germline V gives CDR1 SGHNT, CDR2 YYREEE (reference sequence). The CDR3 is 15 amino acids. Here the CDR3 DNA reads TGTGCCAGCTCACCCCAACTAGCGGGACAAGAGACCCAGTACTTC. Translating it yields CASSPQLAGQETQYF.

This clone has a handful of counts. The CDR3 is CASSQVAQGTYEQYF. For the CDR3, the DNA is TGCGCCAGCAGCCAAGTGGCCCAGGGAACCTACGAGCAGTACTTC. V gene TRBV4-3 combines with J gene TRBJ2-7; tentative D call: TRBD1 (5 bases). The CDR3 length is 15 residues. V shed 1 base and J shed 2 bases, with 12 bases lying between them. Germline V gene data show CDR1 as LGHNA and CDR2 as YSLEER.

The genes are TRBV7-3 and TRBJ2-7, with D possibly TRBD2 on 6 matching bases. The CDR3 is 16 residues long. With 0 bases removed from V and 0 bases from J, the gap between germline ends came to 12 bases. In germline, CDR1 is SGHTA, CDR2 FQGTGA. The CDR3 sequence: CASSLTGGVSSYEQYF. Here the CDR3 DNA reads TGTGCCAGCAGCTTAACGGGCGGGGTCAGCTCCTACGAGCAGTACTTC.

This clone appeared a few times. This chain joins TRBV7-3 and TRBJ2-3; D gene unclear. Per the germline V gene, CDR1 is SGHTA and CDR2 is FQGTGA. CDR3 length: 16 residues. The ends were cut back, 5 bases at V and 1 base at J, with 16 bases in the middle. The CDR3 here is CASSKRQDKGTDTQYF. The DNA of the CDR3 is TGTGCCAGCAGCAAAAGGCAGGATAAAGGCACAGATACGCAGTATTTT.

V and J are TRBV6-6 and TRBJ1-2; 8 bases map to TRBD1. The V gene end was trimmed by 2 bases and the J gene end by 3 bases; junction bases not matched to a gene: 8. This CDR3 is 16 amino acids long. Per the germline V gene, CDR1 is MNHNY and CDR2 is SVGAGI (reference sequence). CDR3 sequence: CASSYPPDRVDYGYTF. DNA for the CDR3: TGTGCCAGCAGTTACCCACCGGACAGGGTCGACTATGGCTACACCTTC.

CDR3 sequence: CASSLDHGFYNEQFF. CDR3 coding DNA: TGTGCCAGCAGCTTAGATCACGGGTTTTACAATGAGCAGTTCTTC. This chain uses TRBV11-2 with TRBJ2-1; D gene unclear. The V gene lost 0 bases and the J gene lost 4 bases, with 10 bases spanning the gap. Germline CDR1 and CDR2: SGHAT and FQNNGV. The CDR3 contains 15 residues.

This clone was counted only a few times. The junction departs from germline at one end; a sequencing error may be responsible. The chain is built from TRBV9 and TRBJ1-1; 9 bases fit TRBD1. The CDR3 sequence is 13 residues long. Germline V lookup: CDR1 SGDLS, CDR2 YYNGEE. The CDR3 here is CASGVGKDRGTYF. DNA for the CDR3: TGTGCCAGCGGCGTGGGTAAGGACAGGGGCACCTACTTT.

This clone was counted many times. V is TRBV4-3 and J is TRBJ2-5; TRBD1 matches 7 bases. The V segment lost 5 bases and the J segment 5 bases; nucleotides outside the gene matches: 11. Germline V gene lookup returns CDR1 LGHNA and CDR2 YSLEER. This CDR3 spans 15 amino acids. CDR3 nucleotides: TGCGCCAGCAGCAAGGAGACAGGGCGTCTGGAGACCCAGTACTTC. Translated: CASSKETGRLETQYF.

This clone was seen a few times. Other DNA sequences in the sample encode the same CDR3. The chain is built from TRBV18 and TRBJ2-1; 8 bases agree with TRBD2. V trimming: 2 bases; J trimming: 1 base; junction bases outside the gene matches: 1. Germline CDR1 and CDR2: KGHSH and LQKENI. The CDR3 loop spans 15 amino acids. The CDR3 nucleotides read TGTGCCAGCTCACCAGGGACTAGTTCCTACAATGAGCAGTTCTTC. It translates to CASSPGTSSYNEQFF.

This clone has more than one count but fewer than ten. The gene calls are TRBV4-2 and TRBJ2-3; TRBD2 agrees at 9 bases. The CDR3 contains 16 residues. Germline CDR1 reads LGHNA; CDR2 reads YNFKEQ. Losses at the gene ends were 1 base for V and 2 bases for J; bases not matched to a gene: 4. The CDR3 nucleotides are TGTGCCAGCAGCCAAGGGGGACTAGCCGACACAGATACGCAGTATTTT. It is translated as CASSQGGLADTDTQYF.

In this sample, this clone turned up a few times. This same CDR3 is encoded by further DNA sequences in the sample. The chain is built from TRBV11-2 and TRBJ2-7; D is perhaps TRBD1 (6 bases). This CDR3 comprises 12 residues. V lost 4 bases, J lost 3 bases, and 7 bases lay in between. From germline, CDR1 is SGHAT and CDR2 FQNNGV. The CDR3 DNA follows: TGTGCCAGCAGCTCACAGGGCTACGAGCAGTACTTC. Protein: CASSSQGYEQYF.